This is a list of T cell receptor beta chains from one sample in a study of CD8+CD57+ T cells in acquired aplastic anemia. In TCRdb, the reads were re-called with MiXCR into one record per CDR3 protein. Of under 350,000 distinct CDR3 sequences detected, 56% appear once; the ten largest clones hold 1% to 1.5%. Sequencing used sorted CD4+, CD8+, or CD8+CD57+ T cells (not recorded which) from PBMCs. The receptors originated from a human donor with aplastic anemia. Both conserved end residues are part of each CDR3. A D gene is named only where the DNA matches it firmly. Size is omitted from some rows. Given values are once, few, many or a class for expanded clones.

cdr3_nt	cdr3_aa	v_call	clone_size	d_call	j_call
TGCGCCAGCAGCAGGGGTGACAATGAAAAACTGTTTTTT	CASSRGDNEKLFF	TRBV5-1	many	NA	TRBJ1-4
TGTGCCAGCAGTCAAACACAACAATCTGGGGGGCAGTTCTTC	CASSQTQQSGGQFF	TRBV7-2	NA	NA	TRBJ2-1
TGTGCCAGCAGCTTAACAAGGGTAGCTACCCAGTACTTC	CASSLTRVATQYF	TRBV7-2	NA	NA	TRBJ2-5
TGTGCCAGCAGCTTATTCGGACAGGCCTTACCCACAGATACGCAGTATTTT	CASSLFGQALPTDTQYF	TRBV7-2	few	TRBD1	TRBJ2-3
TGTGCCAGCTCACTACAGGGCATCGCTGAAGCTTTCTTT	CASSLQGIAEAFF	TRBV18	many	NA	TRBJ1-1
TGCAGTGCTAGAGATCTCCTTAAGTATGGCTACACCTTC	CSARDLLKYGYTF	TRBV20-1	NA	NA	TRBJ1-2
TGCGCCAGCAGCTTGGCAAGGGGGGGCCAGGCAGATACGCAGTATTTT	CASSLARGGQADTQYF	TRBV5-1	NA	NA	TRBJ2-3
TGTGCCAGCAGCTCGACAGGGCACAATGGCTACACCTTC	CASSSTGHNGYTF	TRBV7-9	NA	TRBD1	TRBJ1-2
TGTGCCAGCAGTTTAGCGCGGGGACAGGGGACCATGAACACTGAAGCTTTCTTT	CASSLARGQGTMNTEAFF	TRBV7-8	NA	TRBD1	TRBJ1-1
TGTGCCAGCGGTGAACGGGCAGGTACCTATGGCCACACCTTC	CASGERAGTYGHTF	TRBV25-1	NA	NA	TRBJ1-2
TGTGCCAGCAGTTCTGCTAGAAGGACAGATACGCAGTATTTT	CASSSARRTDTQYF	TRBV12-3/TRBV12-4	once	NA	TRBJ2-3
TGTGCCATCAGTGAGGAGAGGGGATCGGGGACCCAGCTTTTT	CAISEERGSGTQLF	TRBV10-3	NA	NA	TRBJ1-5
TGTGCCAGCAGCTTAGTGGGGGACAGGGAGGCCTACGAGCAGTACTTC	CASSLVGDREAYEQYF	TRBV7-2	NA	TRBD1	TRBJ2-7
TGTGCCAGCAGCTTAACTAATGATTCACCCCTCCACTTT	CASSLTNDSPLHF	TRBV7-3	NA	NA	TRBJ1-6
TGTGCCAGCAGCGTAGAAGGTCGTTCACCCCTCCACTTT	CASSVEGRSPLHF	TRBV9	many	NA	TRBJ1-6
TGTGCCAGCAGGCGGGACGGAAACTCCTACGAGCAGTACTTC	CASRRDGNSYEQYF	TRBV2	few	NA	TRBJ2-7
TGCAGTGCTATTAGCGGGGCCAGCTCCTACAATGAGCAGTATTTT	CSAISGASSYNEQYF	TRBV20-1	NA	TRBD2	TRBJ2-3
TGTGCCACCAGTGACCCGGGACTAGCGGGGACAAACACCGGGGAGCTGTTTTTT	CATSDPGLAGTNTGELFF	TRBV24-1	many	TRBD2	TRBJ2-2
TGTGCCAGCAGCTTGGCTTCGGGACATAAGAACACTGAAGCTTTCTTT	CASSLASGHKNTEAFF	TRBV5-6	many	NA	TRBJ1-1
TGCAGTGCTAACAGGGATTACGAGCAGTACTTC	CSANRDYEQYF	TRBV20-1	NA	NA	TRBJ2-7
TGTGCCAGCACCGGGGGGACCTCCTACGAGCAGTACTTC	CASTGGTSYEQYF	TRBV5-5	NA	TRBD2	TRBJ2-7
TGTGCCACCAGCAGTGCTGGGGACAGTAGCACAGATACGCAGTATTTT	CATSSAGDSSTDTQYF	TRBV15	NA	TRBD1	TRBJ2-3
TGTGCCAGCAACTTACATGCTAGCGGGTCCGACGAGCAGTACTTC	CASNLHASGSDEQYF	TRBV7-9	NA	TRBD2	TRBJ2-7
TGTGCCAGCAGCGTTACGGACAGGGGGATTCAGCCCCAGCATTTT	CASSVTDRGIQPQHF	TRBV9	few	TRBD1	TRBJ1-5
TGTGCCACCAGCAGAGAACGGCTGAACACTGAAGCTTTCTTT	CATSRERLNTEAFF	TRBV15	NA	NA	TRBJ1-1
TGTGCCAGCAGTGGGAAGGGGACAGGGTCTCCTGTTGAGCAGTTCTTC	CASSGKGTGSPVEQFF	TRBV2	few	TRBD1	TRBJ2-1
TGTGCCAGCAGTGAATGGGCAGGGGGCGCATCATTGTCTGCTTTCTTT	CASSEWAGGASLSAFF	TRBV2	NA	TRBD1	TRBJ1-1
TGTGCCAGCAGCGTTCAGGGAGACAATGAGCAGTTCTTC	CASSVQGDNEQFF	TRBV9	NA	NA	TRBJ2-1
TGTGCCAGCAGCCAAAGGCTAGCGGGGGTCCTCGATGAGCAGTTCTTC	CASSQRLAGVLDEQFF	TRBV14	many	TRBD2	TRBJ2-1
TGTGCCACCCAAGAATTTGGGACGTACTATGGCTACACCTTC	CATQEFGTYYGYTF	TRBV12-3/TRBV12-4	NA	NA	TRBJ1-2
TGTGCCAGCAGCTTAGCTGGCATTCAGTACTTC	CASSLAGIQYF	TRBV7-2	NA	NA	TRBJ2-4
TGTGCCAGCAGTCTTACGTATTTTAATGAGCAGTTCTTC	CASSLTYFNEQFF	TRBV12-3/TRBV12-4	NA	NA	TRBJ2-1
TGCAGTGCTGGGTCGGGTCCGACCTACGAGCAGTACTTC	CSAGSGPTYEQYF	TRBV20-1	few	NA	TRBJ2-7